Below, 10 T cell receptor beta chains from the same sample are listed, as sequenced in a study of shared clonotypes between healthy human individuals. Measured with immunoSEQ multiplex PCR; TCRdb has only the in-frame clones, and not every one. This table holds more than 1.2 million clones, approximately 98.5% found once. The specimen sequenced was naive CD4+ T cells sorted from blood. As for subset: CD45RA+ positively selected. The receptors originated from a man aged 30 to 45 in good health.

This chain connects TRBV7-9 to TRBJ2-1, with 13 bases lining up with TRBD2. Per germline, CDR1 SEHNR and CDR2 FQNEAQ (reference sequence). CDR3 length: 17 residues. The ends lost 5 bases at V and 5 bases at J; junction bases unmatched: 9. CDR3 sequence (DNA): TGTGCCAGCAGCCCAGGACTAGCGGGAGAGTCGGACAATGAGCAGTTCTTC. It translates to CASSPGLAGESDNEQFF.

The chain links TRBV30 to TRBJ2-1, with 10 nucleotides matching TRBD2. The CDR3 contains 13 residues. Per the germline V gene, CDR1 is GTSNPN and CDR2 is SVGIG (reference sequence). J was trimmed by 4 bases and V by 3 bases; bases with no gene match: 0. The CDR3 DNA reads TGTGCCTGGAGACTAGCGGGATACAATGAGCAGTTCTTC. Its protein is CAWRLAGYNEQFF. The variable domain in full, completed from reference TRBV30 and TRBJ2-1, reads SQTIHQWPATLVQPVGSPLSLECTVEGTSNPNLYWYRQAAGRGLQLLFYSVGIGQISSEVPQNLSASRPQDRQFILSSKKLLLSDSGFYLCAWRLAGYNEQFFGPGTRLTVL.

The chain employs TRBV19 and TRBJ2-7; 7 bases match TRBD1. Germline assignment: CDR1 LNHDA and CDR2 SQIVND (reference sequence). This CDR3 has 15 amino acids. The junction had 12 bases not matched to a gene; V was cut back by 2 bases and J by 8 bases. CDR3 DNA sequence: TGTGCCAGTAGTATATCCCCAGGACAGGCGGCGAAGCAGTACTTC. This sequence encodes CASSISPGQAAKQYF. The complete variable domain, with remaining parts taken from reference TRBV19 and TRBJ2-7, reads DGGITQSPKYLFRKEGQNVTLSCEQNLNHDAMYWYRQDPGQGLRLIYYSQIVNDFQKGDIAEGYSVSREKKESFPLTVTSAQKNPTAFYLCASSISPGQAAKQYFGPGTRLTVT.

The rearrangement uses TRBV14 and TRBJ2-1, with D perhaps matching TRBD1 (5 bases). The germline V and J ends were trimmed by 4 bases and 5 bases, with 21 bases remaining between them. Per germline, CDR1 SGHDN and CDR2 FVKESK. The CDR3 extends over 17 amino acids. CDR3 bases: TGTGCCAGCAGCCCATTGGGCTGGGGCAGGTCTAACAATGAGCAGTTCTTC. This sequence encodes CASSPLGWGRSNNEQFF.

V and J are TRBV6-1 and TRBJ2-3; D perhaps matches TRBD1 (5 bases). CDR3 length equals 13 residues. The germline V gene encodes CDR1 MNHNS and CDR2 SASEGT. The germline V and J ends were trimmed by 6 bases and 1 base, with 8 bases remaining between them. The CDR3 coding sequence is TGTGCCAGCAGGACAGTAGGCACAGATACGCAGTATTTT. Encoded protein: CASRTVGTDTQYF.

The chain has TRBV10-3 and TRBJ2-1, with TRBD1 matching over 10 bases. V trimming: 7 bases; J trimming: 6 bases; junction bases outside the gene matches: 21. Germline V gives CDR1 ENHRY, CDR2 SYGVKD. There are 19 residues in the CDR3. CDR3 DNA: TGTGCCATCACCGCCCGACAGGGGGCAGGGGCTAGTGTCTTCAATGAGCAGTTCTTC. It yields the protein CAITARQGAGASVFNEQFF.

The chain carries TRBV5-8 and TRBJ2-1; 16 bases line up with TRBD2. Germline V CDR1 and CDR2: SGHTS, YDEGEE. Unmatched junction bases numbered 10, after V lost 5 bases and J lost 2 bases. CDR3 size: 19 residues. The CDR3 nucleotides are TGTGCCAGCAGTCGTACGGGACTAGCGGGAGGGCCCCCCTACAATGAGCAGTTCTTC. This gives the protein CASSRTGLAGGPPYNEQFF.

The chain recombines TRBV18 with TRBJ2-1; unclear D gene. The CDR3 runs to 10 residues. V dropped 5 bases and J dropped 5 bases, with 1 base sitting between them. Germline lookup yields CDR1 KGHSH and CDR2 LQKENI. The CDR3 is CASSNNEQFF. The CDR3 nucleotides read TGTGCCAGCTCAAACAATGAGCAGTTCTTC.

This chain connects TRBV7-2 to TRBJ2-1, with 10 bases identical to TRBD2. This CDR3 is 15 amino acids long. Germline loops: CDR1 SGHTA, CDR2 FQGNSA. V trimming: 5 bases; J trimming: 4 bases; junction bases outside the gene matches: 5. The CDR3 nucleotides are TGTGCCAGCAGCATGAGCGGGAGGGTATACAATGAGCAGTTCTTC. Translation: CASSMSGRVYNEQFF.

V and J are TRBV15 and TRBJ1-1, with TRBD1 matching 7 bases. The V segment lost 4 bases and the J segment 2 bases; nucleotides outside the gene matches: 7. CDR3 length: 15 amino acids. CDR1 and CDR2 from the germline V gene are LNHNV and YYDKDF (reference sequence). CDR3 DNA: TGTGCCACCAGCACGGGACAGTATTTAAACACTGAAGCTTTCTTT. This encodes CATSTGQYLNTEAFF.